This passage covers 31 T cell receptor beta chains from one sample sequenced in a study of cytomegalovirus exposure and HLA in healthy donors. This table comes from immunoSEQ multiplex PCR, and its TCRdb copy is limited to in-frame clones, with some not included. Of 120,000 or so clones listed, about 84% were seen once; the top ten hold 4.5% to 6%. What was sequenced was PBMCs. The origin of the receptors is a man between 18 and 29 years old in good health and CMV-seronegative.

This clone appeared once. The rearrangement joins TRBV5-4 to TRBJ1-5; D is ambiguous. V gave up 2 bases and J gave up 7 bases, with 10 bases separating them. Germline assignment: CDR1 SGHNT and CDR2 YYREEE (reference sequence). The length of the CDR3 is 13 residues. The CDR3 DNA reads TGTGCCAGCAGCTTTGCCCCAGAACAGCCCCAGCATTTT. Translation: CASSFAPEQPQHF.

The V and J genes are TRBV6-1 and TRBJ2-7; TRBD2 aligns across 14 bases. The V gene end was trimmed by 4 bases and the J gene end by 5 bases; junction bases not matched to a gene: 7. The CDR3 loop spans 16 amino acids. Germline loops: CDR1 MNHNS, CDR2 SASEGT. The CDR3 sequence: CASSGGTSGSSNEQYF. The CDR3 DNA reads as TGTGCCAGCAGTGGTGGGACTAGCGGGAGTTCCAACGAGCAGTACTTC.

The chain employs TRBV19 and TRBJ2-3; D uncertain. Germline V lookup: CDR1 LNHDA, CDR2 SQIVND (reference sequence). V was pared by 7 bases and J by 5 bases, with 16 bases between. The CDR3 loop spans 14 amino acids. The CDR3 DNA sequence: TGTGCCAGTACCGACTCGTTGGGTGGAGATACGCAGTATTTT. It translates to CASTDSLGGDTQYF.

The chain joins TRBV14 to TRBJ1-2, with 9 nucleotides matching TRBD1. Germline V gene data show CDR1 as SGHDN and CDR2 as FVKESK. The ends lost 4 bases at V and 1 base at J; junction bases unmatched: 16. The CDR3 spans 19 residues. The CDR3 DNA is TGTGCCAGCAGCCCTACTGACGGGACAGGGAGTATCTTTAACTATGGCTACACCTTC. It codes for CASSPTDGTGSIFNYGYTF.

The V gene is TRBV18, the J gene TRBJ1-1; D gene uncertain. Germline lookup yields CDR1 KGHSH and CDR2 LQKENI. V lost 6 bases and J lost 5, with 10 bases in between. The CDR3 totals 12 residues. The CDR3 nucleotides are TGTGCCAGCTCCTCTTCACTGACTGAAGCTTTCTTT. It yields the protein CASSSSLTEAFF. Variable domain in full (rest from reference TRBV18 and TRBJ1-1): NAGVMQNPRHLVRRRGQEARLRCSPMKGHSHVYWYRQLPEEGLKFMVYLQKENIIDESGMPKERFSAEFPKEGPSILRIQQVVRGDSAAYFCASSSSLTEAFFGQGTRLTVV.

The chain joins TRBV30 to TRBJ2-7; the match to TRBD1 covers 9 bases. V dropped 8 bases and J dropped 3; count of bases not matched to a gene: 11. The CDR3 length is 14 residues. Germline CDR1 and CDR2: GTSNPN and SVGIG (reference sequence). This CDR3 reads CAAGTGLSLYEQYF. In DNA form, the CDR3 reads TGTGCCGCGGGGACAGGGTTAAGTCTCTACGAGCAGTACTTC.

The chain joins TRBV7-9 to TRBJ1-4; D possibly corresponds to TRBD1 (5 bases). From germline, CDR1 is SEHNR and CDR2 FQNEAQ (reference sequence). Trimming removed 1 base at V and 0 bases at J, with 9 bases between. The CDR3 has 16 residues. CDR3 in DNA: TGTGCCAGCAGCTTAGGCAGGGTTCCAACTAATGAAAAACTGTTTTTT. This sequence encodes CASSLGRVPTNEKLFF.

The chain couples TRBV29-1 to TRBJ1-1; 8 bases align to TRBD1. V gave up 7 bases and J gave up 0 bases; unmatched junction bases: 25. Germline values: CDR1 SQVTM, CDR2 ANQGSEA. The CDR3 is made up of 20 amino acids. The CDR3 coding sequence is TGCAGCGCCGGGAACATCGGGTCAGGGGGCTTTCTTGGACTGAACACTGAAGCTTTCTTT. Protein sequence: CSAGNIGSGGFLGLNTEAFF.

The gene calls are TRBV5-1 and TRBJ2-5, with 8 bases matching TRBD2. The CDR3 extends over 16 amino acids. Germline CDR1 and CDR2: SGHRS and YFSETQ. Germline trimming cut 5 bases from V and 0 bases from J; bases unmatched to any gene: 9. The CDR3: CASRLGLAPHQETQYF. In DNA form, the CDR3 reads TGCGCCAGCAGACTCGGACTAGCACCCCACCAAGAGACCCAGTACTTC.

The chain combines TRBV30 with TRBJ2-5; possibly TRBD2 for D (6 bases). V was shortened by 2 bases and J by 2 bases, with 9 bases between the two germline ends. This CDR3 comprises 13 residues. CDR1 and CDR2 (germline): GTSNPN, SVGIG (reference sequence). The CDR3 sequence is CAWSTTRQETQYF. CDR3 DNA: TGTGCCTGGAGTACGACTAGACAAGAGACCCAGTACTTC.

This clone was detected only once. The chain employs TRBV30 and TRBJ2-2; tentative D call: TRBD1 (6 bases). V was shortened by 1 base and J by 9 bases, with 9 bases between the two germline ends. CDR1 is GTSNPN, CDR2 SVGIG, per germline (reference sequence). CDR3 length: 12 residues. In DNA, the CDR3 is TGTGCCTGGAGTGGAGGGGGACGGGAGCTGTTTTTT. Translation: CAWSGGGRELFF.

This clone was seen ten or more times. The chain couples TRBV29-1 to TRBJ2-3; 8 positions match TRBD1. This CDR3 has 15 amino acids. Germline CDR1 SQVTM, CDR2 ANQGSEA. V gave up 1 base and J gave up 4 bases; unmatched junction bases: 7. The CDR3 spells CSVEAGTGGSDTQYF. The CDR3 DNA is TGCAGCGTTGAAGCCGGGACAGGCGGATCAGATACGCAGTATTTT.

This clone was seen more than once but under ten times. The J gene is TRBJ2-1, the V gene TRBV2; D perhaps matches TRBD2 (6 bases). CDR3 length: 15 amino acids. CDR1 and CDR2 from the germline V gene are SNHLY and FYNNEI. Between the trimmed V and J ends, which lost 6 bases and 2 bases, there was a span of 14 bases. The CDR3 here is CASRQPGLTYNEQFF. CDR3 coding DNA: TGTGCCAGCAGGCAACCGGGACTTACCTACAATGAGCAGTTCTTC.

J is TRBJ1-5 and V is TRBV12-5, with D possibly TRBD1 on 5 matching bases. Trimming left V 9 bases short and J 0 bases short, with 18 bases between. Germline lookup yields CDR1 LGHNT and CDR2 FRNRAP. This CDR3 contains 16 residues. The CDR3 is CASRSGTGGSNQPQHF. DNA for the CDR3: TGTGCTAGCAGGTCAGGGACTGGGGGTAGCAATCAGCCCCAGCATTTT.

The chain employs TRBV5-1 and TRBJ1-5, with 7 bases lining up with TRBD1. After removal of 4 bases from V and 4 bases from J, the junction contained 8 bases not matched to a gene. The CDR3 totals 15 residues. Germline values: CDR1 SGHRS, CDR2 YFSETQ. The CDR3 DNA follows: TGCGCCAGCAGCAGGACAGGTTATAGGAATCAGCCCCAGCATTTT. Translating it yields CASSRTGYRNQPQHF.

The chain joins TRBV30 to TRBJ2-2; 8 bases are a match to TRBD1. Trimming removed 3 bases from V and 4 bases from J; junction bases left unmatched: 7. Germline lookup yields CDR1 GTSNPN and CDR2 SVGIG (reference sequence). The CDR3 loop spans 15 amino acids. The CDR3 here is CAWRPGDRSTGELFF. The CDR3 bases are TGTGCCTGGAGGCCTGGGGACAGGAGCACCGGGGAGCTGTTTTTT.

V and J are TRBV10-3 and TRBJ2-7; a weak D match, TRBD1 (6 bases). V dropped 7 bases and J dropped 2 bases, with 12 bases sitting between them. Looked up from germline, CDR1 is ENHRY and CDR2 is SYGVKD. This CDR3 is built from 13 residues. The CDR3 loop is CAIISGQTYEQYF. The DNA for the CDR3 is TGTGCCATCATCTCCGGACAGACCTACGAGCAGTACTTC.

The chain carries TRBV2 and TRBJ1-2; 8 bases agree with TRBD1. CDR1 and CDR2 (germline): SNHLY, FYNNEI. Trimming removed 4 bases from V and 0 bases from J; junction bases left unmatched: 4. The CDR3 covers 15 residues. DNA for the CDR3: TGTGCCAGCAGTGGGCAGGGGGCCCCTAACTATGGCTACACCTTC. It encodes CASSGQGAPNYGYTF.

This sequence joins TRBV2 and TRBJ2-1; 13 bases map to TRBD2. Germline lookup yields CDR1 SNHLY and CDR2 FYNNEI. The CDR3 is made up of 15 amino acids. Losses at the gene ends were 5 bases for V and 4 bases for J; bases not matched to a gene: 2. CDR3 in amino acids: CASSPTSGRYNEQFF. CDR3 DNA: TGTGCCAGCAGTCCGACTAGCGGGAGGTACAATGAGCAGTTCTTC.

The CDR3 here is CASSFLGGGPGELFF. The CDR3 nucleotides are TGTGCCAGCAGCTTCCTTGGAGGGGGCCCCGGGGAGCTGTTTTTT. The gene calls are TRBV7-9 and TRBJ2-2, with D possibly being TRBD1 (7 bases). CDR3 length: 15 residues. Deletions cut 3 bases from V and 6 bases from J, with 14 bases between. Germline V lookup: CDR1 SEHNR, CDR2 FQNEAQ (reference sequence).

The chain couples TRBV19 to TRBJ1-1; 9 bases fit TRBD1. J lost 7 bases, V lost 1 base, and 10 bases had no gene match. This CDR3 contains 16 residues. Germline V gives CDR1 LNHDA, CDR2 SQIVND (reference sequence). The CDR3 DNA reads TGTGCCAGTAGTATAGGTTCCTCTTCGGGACAGGGTGAAGCTTTCTTT. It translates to CASSIGSSSGQGEAFF.

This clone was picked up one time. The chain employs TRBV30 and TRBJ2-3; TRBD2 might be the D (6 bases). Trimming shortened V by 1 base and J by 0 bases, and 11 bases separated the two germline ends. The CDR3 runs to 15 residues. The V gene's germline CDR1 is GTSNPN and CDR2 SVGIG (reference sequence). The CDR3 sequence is CAWSARGASTDTQYF. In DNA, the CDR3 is TGTGCCTGGAGTGCTCGCGGGGCTAGCACAGATACGCAGTATTTT.

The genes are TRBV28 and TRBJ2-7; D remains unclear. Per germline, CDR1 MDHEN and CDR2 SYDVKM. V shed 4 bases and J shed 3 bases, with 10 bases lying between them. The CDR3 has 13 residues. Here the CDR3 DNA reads TGTGCCAGCAGTTCCCAGGCCCTCTACGAGCAGTACTTC. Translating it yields CASSSQALYEQYF.

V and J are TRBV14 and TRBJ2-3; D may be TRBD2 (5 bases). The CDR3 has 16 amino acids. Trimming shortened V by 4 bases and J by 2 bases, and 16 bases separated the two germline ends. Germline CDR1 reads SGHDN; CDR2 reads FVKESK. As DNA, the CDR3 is TGTGCCAGCAGCCCCCGGGATAGCAGAATCACAGATACGCAGTATTTT. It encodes CASSPRDSRITDTQYF.

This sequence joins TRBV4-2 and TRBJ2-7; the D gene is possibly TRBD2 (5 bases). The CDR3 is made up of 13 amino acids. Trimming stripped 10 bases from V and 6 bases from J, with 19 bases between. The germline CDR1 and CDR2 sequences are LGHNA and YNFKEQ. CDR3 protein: CATRDRTSGEQYF. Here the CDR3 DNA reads TGTGCCACCCGGGATCGGACCTCCGGCGAGCAGTACTTC.

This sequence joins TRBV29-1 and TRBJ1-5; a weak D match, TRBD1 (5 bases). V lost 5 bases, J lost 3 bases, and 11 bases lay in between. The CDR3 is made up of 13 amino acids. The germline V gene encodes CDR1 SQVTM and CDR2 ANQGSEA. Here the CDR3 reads CSVSQGLNQPQHF. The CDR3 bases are TGCAGCGTTAGCCAGGGACTCAATCAGCCCCAGCATTTT.

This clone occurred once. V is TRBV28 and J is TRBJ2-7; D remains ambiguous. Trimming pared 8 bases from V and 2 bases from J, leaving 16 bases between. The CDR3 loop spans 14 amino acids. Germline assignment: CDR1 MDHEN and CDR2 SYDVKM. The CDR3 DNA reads TGTGCCAGCGCCCCTCTGAGCCGAGCCTACGAGCAGTACTTC. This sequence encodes CASAPLSRAYEQYF.

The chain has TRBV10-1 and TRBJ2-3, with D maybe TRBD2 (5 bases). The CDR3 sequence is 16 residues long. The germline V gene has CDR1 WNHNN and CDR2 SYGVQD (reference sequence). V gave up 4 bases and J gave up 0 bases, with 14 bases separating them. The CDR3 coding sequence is TGCGCCAGCAGTGCCTGGGGTGGCGGGAGCACAGATACGCAGTATTTT. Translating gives CASSAWGGGSTDTQYF.

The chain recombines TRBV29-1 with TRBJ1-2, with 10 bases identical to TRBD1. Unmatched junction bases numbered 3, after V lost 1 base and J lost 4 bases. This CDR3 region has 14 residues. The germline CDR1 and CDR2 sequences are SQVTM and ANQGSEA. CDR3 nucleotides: TGCAGCGTTGAAGGAGGGGACAGGGGCTATGGCTACACCTTC. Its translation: CSVEGGDRGYGYTF.

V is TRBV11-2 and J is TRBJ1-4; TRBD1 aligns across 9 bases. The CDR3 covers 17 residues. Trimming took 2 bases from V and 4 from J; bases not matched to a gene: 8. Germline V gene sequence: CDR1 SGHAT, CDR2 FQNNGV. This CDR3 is CASSLPKQGAVNEKLFF. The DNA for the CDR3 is TGTGCCAGCAGCTTACCCAAACAGGGGGCGGTTAATGAAAAACTGTTTTTT.

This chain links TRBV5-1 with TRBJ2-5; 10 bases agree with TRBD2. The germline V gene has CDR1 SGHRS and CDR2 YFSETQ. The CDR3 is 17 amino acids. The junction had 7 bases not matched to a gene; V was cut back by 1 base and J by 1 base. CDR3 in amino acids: CASSLSLAGAPQETQYF. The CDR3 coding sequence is TGCGCCAGCAGCTTGAGCCTAGCGGGGGCCCCCCAAGAGACCCAGTACTTC.